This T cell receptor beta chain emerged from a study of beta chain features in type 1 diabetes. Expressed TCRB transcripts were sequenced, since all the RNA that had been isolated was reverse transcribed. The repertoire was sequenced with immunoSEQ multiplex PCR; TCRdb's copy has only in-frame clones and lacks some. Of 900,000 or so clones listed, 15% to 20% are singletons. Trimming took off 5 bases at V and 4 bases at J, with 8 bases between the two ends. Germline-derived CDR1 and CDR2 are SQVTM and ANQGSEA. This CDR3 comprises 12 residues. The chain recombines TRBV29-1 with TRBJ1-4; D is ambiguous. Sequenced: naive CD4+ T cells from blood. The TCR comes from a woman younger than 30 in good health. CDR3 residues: CSVLWGNEKLFF. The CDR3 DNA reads TGCAGCGTTCTGTGGGGTAATGAAAAACTGTTTTTT.